This record concerns one T cell receptor (beta chain) sequence. The sample belongs to a study of blood T cell repertoires in COVID-19. In the study overall: The cDNA or gDNA used as material had been derived from T cells, B-cell-depleted T cells, or PBMCs.

The CDR3 loop spans 15 amino acids. V gave up 3 bases and J gave up 6 bases; unmatched junction bases: 8. Looked up from germline, CDR1 is KGHSH and CDR2 is LQKENI. Authors' methods: Counts of nucleated cells, estimated from reference gene primer amplification, were obtained. Some clones are missing from TCRdb's copy, which holds only in-frame ones; the method was immunoSEQ multiplex PCR. For V, J and clone size, that table is used; D and trimming come from the DNA. Of about 250,000 clones in the sample, 65% to 90% were seen once. Donors of Cohort 3 who recovered were those that had two negative PCRs, clearance, or symptom resolution.

The chain has TRBV18 and TRBJ1-1; 9 nucleotides line up with TRBD1. Material for sequencing was PBMCs or T cells enriched from blood (not recorded which). The sequence was collected from a man between 18 and 35 years old who had recovered from COVID-19. CDR3 region: CASSPWDREYSEAFF. CDR3 DNA sequence: TGTGCCAGCTCACCTTGGGACAGGGAGTATTCTGAAGCTTTCTTT.